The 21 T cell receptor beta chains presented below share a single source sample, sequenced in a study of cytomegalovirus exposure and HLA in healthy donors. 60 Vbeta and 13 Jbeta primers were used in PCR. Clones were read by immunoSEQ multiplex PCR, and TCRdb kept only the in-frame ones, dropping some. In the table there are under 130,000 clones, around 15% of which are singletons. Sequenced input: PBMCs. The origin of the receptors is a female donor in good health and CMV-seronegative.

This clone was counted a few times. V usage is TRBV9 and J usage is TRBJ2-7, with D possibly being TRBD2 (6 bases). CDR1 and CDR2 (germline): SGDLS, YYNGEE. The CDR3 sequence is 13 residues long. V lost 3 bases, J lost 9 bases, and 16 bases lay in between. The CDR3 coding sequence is TGTGCCAGCAGCGGGGGACTCCTTGACGGGCAGTACTTC. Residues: CASSGGLLDGQYF.

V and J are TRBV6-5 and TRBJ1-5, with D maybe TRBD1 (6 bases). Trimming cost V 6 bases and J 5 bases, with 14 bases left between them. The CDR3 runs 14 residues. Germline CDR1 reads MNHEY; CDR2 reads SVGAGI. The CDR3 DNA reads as TGTGCCAGCAGGGAGACAGGCGGCGATCAGCCCCAGCATTTT. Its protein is CASRETGGDQPQHF.

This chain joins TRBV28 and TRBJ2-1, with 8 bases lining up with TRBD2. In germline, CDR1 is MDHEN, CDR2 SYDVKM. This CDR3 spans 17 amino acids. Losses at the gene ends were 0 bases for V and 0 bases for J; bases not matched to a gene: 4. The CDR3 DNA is TGTGCCAGCAGTTTATGGGAGGGGACTAGCTCCTACAATGAGCAGTTCTTC. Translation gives CASSLWEGTSSYNEQFF. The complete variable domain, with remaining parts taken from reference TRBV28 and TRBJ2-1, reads DVKVTQSSRYLVKRTGEKVFLECVQDMDHENMFWYRQDPGLGLRLIYFSYDVKMKEKGDIPEGYSVSREKKERFSLILESASTNQTSMYLCASSLWEGTSSYNEQFFGPGTRLTVL.

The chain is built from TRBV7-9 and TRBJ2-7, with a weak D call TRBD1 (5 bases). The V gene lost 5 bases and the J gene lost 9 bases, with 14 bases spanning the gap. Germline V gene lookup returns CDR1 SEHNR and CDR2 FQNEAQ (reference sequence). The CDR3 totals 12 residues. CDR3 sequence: CASSRGSLGQYF. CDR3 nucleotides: TGTGCCAGCAGCAGGGGATCCCTGGGGCAGTACTTC.

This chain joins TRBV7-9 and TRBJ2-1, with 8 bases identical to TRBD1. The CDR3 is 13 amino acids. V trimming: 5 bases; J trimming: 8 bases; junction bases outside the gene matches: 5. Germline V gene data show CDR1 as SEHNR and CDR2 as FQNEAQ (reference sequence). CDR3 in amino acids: CASSPDRAYEQFF. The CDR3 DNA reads TGTGCCAGCAGCCCGGACAGGGCCTATGAGCAGTTCTTC. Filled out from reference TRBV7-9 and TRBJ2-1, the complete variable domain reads DTGVSQNPRHKITKRGQNVTFRCDPISEHNRLYWYRQTLGQGPEFLTYFQNEAQLEKSRLLSDRFSAERPKGSFSTLEIQRTEQGDSAMYLCASSPDRAYEQFFGPGTRLTVL.

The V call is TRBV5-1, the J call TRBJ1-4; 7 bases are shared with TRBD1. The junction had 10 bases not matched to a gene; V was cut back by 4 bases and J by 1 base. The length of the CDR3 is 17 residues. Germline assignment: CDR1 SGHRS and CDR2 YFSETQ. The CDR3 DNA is TGCGCCAGCAGCCTTGGCAGGGGGTCAGGAACTAATGAAAAACTGTTTTTT. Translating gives CASSLGRGSGTNEKLFF.

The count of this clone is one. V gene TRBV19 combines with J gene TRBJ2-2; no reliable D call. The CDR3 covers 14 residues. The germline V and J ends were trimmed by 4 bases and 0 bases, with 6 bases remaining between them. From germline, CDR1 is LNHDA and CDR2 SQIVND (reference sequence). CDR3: CASSSQSNTGELFF. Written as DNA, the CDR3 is TGTGCCAGTAGTAGCCAGTCGAACACCGGGGAGCTGTTTTTT.

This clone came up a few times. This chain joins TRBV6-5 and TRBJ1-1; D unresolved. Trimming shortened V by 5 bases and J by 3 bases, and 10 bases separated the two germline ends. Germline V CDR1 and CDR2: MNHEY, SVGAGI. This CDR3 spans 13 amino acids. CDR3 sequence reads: CASSVQRDTEAFF. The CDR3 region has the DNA TGTGCCAGCAGTGTCCAGCGGGACACTGAAGCTTTCTTT.

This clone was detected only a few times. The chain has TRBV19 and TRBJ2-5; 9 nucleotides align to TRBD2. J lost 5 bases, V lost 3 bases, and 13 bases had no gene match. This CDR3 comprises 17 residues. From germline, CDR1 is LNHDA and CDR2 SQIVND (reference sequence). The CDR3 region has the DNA TGTGCCAGTAGTATCGGAGTGGGTAGCGGGGGTAGGGAGACCCAGTACTTC. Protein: CASSIGVGSGGRETQYF. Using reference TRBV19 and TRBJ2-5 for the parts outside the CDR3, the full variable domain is DGGITQSPKYLFRKEGQNVTLSCEQNLNHDAMYWYRQDPGQGLRLIYYSQIVNDFQKGDIAEGYSVSREKKESFPLTVTSAQKNPTAFYLCASSIGVGSGGRETQYFGPGTRLLVL.

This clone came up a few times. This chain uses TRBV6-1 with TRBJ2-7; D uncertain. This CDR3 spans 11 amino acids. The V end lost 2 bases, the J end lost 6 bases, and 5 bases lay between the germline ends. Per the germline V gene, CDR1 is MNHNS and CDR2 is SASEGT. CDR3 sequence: CASSEPLEQYF. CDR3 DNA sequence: TGTGCCAGCAGTGAACCCCTCGAGCAGTACTTC.

The chain's CDR3 is CASSDPGYGYTF. In DNA, the CDR3 is TGTGCCAGCAGTGATCCGGGCTATGGCTACACCTTC. V gene TRBV2 combines with J gene TRBJ1-2; D ambiguous. Germline V gives CDR1 SNHLY, CDR2 FYNNEI. The CDR3 length is 12 residues. V shed 3 bases and J shed 4 bases, with 6 bases lying between them.

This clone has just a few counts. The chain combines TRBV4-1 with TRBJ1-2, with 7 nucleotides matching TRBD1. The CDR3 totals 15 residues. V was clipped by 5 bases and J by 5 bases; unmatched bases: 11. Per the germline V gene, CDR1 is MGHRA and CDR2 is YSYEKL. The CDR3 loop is CASSNDRVVRYGYTF. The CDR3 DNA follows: TGCGCCAGCAGCAACGACAGGGTAGTGAGGTATGGCTACACCTTC.

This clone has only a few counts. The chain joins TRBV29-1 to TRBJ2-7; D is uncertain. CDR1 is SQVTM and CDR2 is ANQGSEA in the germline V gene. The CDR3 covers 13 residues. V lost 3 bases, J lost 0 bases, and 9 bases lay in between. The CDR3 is CSVDAVGSYEQYF. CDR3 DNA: TGCAGCGTTGACGCGGTTGGCTCCTACGAGCAGTACTTC.

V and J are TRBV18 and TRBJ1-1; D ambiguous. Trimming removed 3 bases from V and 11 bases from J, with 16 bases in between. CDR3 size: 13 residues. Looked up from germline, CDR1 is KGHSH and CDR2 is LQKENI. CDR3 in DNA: TGTGCCAGCTCACCGAGATCTTCGGAGAACGCTTTCTTT. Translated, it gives CASSPRSSENAFF.

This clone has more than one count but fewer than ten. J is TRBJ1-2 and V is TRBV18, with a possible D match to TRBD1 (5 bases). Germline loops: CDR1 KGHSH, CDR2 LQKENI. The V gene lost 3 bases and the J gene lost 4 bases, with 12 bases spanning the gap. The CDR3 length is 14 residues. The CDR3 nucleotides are TGTGCCAGCTCACCGCGGGAGACAGTCTATGGCTACACCTTC. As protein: CASSPRETVYGYTF. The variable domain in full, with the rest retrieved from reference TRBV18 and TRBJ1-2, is NAGVMQNPRHLVRRRGQEARLRCSPMKGHSHVYWYRQLPEEGLKFMVYLQKENIIDESGMPKERFSAEFPKEGPSILRIQQVVRGDSAAYFCASSPRETVYGYTFGSGTRLTVV.

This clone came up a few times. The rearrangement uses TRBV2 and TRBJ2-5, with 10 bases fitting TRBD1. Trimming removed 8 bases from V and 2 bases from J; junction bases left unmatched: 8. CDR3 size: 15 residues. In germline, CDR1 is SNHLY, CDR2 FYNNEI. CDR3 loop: CASRPWDRGQETQYF. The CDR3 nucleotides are TGTGCCAGCCGCCCTTGGGACAGGGGTCAAGAGACCCAGTACTTC.

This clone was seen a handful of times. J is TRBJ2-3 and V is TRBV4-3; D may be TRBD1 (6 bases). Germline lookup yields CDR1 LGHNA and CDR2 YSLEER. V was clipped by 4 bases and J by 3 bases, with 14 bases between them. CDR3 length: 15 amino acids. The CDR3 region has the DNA TGCGCCAGCAGCCCGGGACACTCTGGGACAGATACGCAGTATTTT. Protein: CASSPGHSGTDTQYF.

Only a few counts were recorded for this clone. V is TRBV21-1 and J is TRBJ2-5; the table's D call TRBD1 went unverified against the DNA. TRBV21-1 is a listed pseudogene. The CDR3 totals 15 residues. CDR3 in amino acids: CASSSRPGHQETQYF. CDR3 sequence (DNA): TGTGCCAGCAGCAGCCGACCGGGACACCAGGAGACCCAGTACTTC.

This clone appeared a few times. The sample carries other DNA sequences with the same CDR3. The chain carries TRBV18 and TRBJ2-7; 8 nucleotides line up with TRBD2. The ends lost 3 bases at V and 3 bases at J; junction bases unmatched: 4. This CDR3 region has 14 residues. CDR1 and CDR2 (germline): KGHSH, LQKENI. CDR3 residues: CASSPSGTSYEQYF. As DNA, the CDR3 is TGTGCCAGCTCACCCTCCGGGACTAGCTACGAGCAGTACTTC.

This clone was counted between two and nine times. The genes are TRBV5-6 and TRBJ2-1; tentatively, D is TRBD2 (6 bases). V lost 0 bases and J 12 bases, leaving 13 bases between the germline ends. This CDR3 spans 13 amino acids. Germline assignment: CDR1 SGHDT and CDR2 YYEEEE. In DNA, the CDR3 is TGTGCCAGCAGCTTGGTTTGGCGGGGCGCGCAGTTCTTC. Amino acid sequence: CASSLVWRGAQFF.

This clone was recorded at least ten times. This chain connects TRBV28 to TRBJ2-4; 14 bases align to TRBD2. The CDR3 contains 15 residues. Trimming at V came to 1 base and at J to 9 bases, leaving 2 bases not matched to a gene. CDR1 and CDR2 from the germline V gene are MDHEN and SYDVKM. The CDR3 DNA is TGTGCCAGCAGTTTATCCGGGACTAGCGGGAGCATTCAGTACTTC. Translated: CASSLSGTSGSIQYF.